A single sample is the source of the 27 T cell receptor beta chains below, sequenced in a study of molecular identifiers for immune sequencing clone quantification. TCRdb re-analysed the PCR reads in MiXCR, keeping a single row per CDR3 protein. The profile shows nearly 8,500 distinct CDR3 sequences, around 33% of them singletons. The sequenced sample consisted of naive CD8+ T cells from blood, with Jurkat cell RNA spiked in. Subset reported: FACS-sorted CD8+CD4-CCR7+CD45RA+ naive T cells. These receptors were collected from a human donor in good health. Some libraries in this study had Jurkat cell RNA spiked in.

The rearrangement links TRBV6-2 or TRBV6-3 to TRBJ2-4; D may match TRBD1 or TRBD2 (5 bases each). The CDR3 is made up of 15 amino acids. Germline V gene lookup returns CDR1 MNHEY and CDR2 SVGEGT. Trimming pared 7 bases from V and 4 bases from J, leaving 17 bases between. As DNA, the CDR3 is TGTGCCAGCAAGGGGCCGGGACCCGTAAAAAACATTCAGTACTTC. Protein sequence: CASKGPGPVKNIQYF.

V usage is TRBV27 and J usage is TRBJ1-5, with D possibly TRBD1 on 5 matching bases. This CDR3 contains 16 residues. V was shortened by 3 bases and J by 2 bases, with 14 bases between the two germline ends. The germline gives CDR1 MNHEY, CDR2 SMNVEV (reference sequence). Here the CDR3 DNA reads TGTGCCAGCAGTTTTTCCGGGACGTTGGGCAATCAGCCCCAGCATTTT. Translation gives CASSFSGTLGNQPQHF.

This clonotype was observed a few times. The chain couples TRBV27 to TRBJ1-5; D uncertain. The CDR3 runs 12 residues. Germline values: CDR1 MNHEY, CDR2 SMNVEV (reference sequence). V shed 3 bases and J shed 7 bases, with 7 bases lying between them. In DNA, the CDR3 is TGTGCCAGCAGTTTCTGGGGACAGCCCCAGCATTTT. Translating gives CASSFWGQPQHF.

In its sample, this clonotype was seen a few times. The chain has TRBV6-5 and TRBJ2-7; 8 nucleotides agree with TRBD1. The trim removed 3 bases at V and 2 bases at J, leaving 3 bases unmatched. The CDR3 totals 14 residues. Germline V gene lookup returns CDR1 MNHEY and CDR2 SVGAGI. The CDR3 protein is CASSYGTGTYEQYF. The CDR3 DNA sequence: TGTGCCAGCAGTTATGGGACAGGCACCTACGAGCAGTACTTC.

This clonotype was found a few times. CDR3 amino acids: CASSPGGYSNQPQHF. DNA of the CDR3: TGTGCCAGCAGTCCCGGGGGTTATAGCAATCAGCCCCAGCATTTT. The chain couples TRBV27 to TRBJ1-5, with a weak D call TRBD1 (5 bases). Trimming took 5 bases from V and 0 from J, leaving 11 bases between them. CDR1 MNHEY and CDR2 SMNVEV come from the germline V gene (reference sequence). The CDR3 length is 15 residues.

V is TRBV20-1 and J is TRBJ2-7, with TRBD1 matching 7 bases. The CDR3 consists of 17 residues. Germline V gene lookup returns CDR1 DFQATT and CDR2 SNEGSKA (reference sequence). Trimming cost V 4 bases and J 1 base; bases outside gene matches: 16. CDR3 bases: TGCAGTGCTAAACAGATCTGGACAGGATTAAAATCCTACGAGCAGTACTTC. Translation gives CSAKQIWTGLKSYEQYF.

Comment on this clonotype: This may be a read error, as it is one base from a much larger clone. This rearrangement joins TRBV6-5 to TRBJ1-5; D possibly corresponds to TRBD1 (6 bases). The CDR3 consists of 15 residues. CDR1 is MNHEY and CDR2 is SVGAGI in the germline V gene. CDR3 bases: TGTGTCAGCAGTCTCGCGTCGGGGGCTAATCAGCCCCAGCATTTT. Amino acids: CVSSLASGANQPQHF.

This clonotype was observed a few times. The chain employs TRBV19 and TRBJ2-3, with D hard to call. Germline values: CDR1 LNHDA, CDR2 SQIVND (reference sequence). The CDR3 sequence is 13 residues long. Trimming pared 7 bases from V and 4 bases from J, leaving 12 bases between. The CDR3 is CASNDNPSDTQYF. As DNA, the CDR3 is TGTGCCAGTAACGACAACCCCTCAGATACGCAGTATTTT.

This clonotype has only a few counts. This chain connects TRBV4-3 to TRBJ1-5, with D unresolved. From germline, CDR1 is LGHNA and CDR2 YSLEER. The CDR3 has 15 amino acids. Trimming pared 3 bases from V and 1 base from J, leaving 10 bases between. Here the CDR3 DNA reads TGCGCCAGCAGCCAGACCAGACAAAGCAATCAGCCCCAGCATTTT. Encoded protein: CASSQTRQSNQPQHF.

The chain has TRBV11-2 and TRBJ2-3, with 8 nucleotides matching TRBD2. V lost 6 bases and J lost 4; bases outside the gene matches: 12. Germline V CDR1 and CDR2: SGHAT, FQNNGV. CDR3 length: 16 amino acids. This CDR3 is CASSRPGLGESDTQYF. CDR3 DNA: TGTGCCAGCAGTCGTCCGGGACTAGGGGAATCAGATACGCAGTATTTT.

About this clonotype: Compared with germline, one end of the junction differs, possibly owing to a read error. The chain uses TRBV5-1 and TRBJ2-1; 8 nucleotides line up with TRBD2. This CDR3 region has 17 residues. CDR1 SGHRS and CDR2 YFSETQ come from the germline V gene. The CDR3 nucleotides are TGCGCCAGCAGCCCGGCCGGGGGGGGCAGCTCCTACAATGAGCAGTCCTTC. Protein product: CASSPAGGGSSYNEQSF.

As concerns this clonotype: No conserved phenylalanine or tryptophan is present at the end of the CDR3, so a read error is the likely explanation. This chain links TRBV12-3 or TRBV12-4 with TRBJ2-7, with D hard to call. This CDR3 is built from 11 residues. V shed 5 bases and J shed 6 bases, with 8 bases lying between them. The CDR3 DNA sequence: TGTGCCAGCAGTGGATGGGGCGAGCAGTACCTC. It yields the protein CASSGWGEQYL.

The V and J genes are TRBV7-9 and TRBJ2-5, with TRBD1 matching 11 bases. The germline V gene encodes CDR1 SEHNR and CDR2 FQNEAQ (reference sequence). With 5 bases clipped from V and 2 bases from J, the junction kept 4 bases outside the gene matches. The CDR3 spans 15 residues. The CDR3 DNA reads as TGTGCCAGCAGCCCGAGGGACAGGGGGCAAGAGACCCAGTACTTC. Translated: CASSPRDRGQETQYF.

The sample holds one count of this clonotype. This chain joins TRBV20-1 and TRBJ2-5; possible D gene TRBD2, 7 bases. This CDR3 contains 12 residues. CDR1 is DFQATT, CDR2 SNEGSKA, per germline (reference sequence). DNA of the CDR3: TGCAGCGCTCAGGCGGGGGCAGAGACCCAGTACTTC. It specifies CSAQAGAETQYF.

This clonotype was counted between two and nine times. The genes are TRBV6-5 and TRBJ2-7; possibly TRBD1 for D (5 bases). V lost 7 bases, J lost 5 bases, and 15 bases lay in between. There are 13 residues in the CDR3. Germline V lookup: CDR1 MNHEY, CDR2 SVGAGI. CDR3 nucleotide sequence: TGTGCCAGCACGGACAACGAAGATGACGAGCAGTACTTC. It specifies CASTDNEDDEQYF.

As concerns this clonotype: A much larger clone sits a single nucleotide away, making a read error possible. The CDR3 carries no conserved terminal phenylalanine or tryptophan, so it likely arises from a read error. J is TRBJ2-1 and V is TRBV2; D tentatively fits TRBD1 or TRBD2 (5 bases each). Germline CDR1 reads SNHLY; CDR2 reads FYNNEI. V shed 6 bases and J shed 0 bases, with 12 bases lying between them. The CDR3 runs to 15 residues. CDR3 DNA: TGTGCCAGCAGATGGGGGAGCAGCTCCTACAATGAGCAGTTCTAC. Residues: CASRWGSSSYNEQFY.

This clonotype was detected only a few times. The germline gene is not matched at one end of the junction; a read error may be the cause. The rearrangement uses TRBV5-6 and TRBJ2-3; the D gene is possibly TRBD1 (6 bases). The CDR3 loop spans 13 amino acids. The V gene's germline CDR1 is SGHDT and CDR2 YYEEEE. The DNA of the CDR3 is TGTGCCAGCAGCAGGGACATCACAGATACGCTGTATTTT. The encoded protein is CASSRDITDTLYF.

The chain joins TRBV5-4 to TRBJ2-7, with 11 bases identical to TRBD1. Germline V gene data show CDR1 as SGHNT and CDR2 as YYREEE (reference sequence). The trim removed 4 bases at V and 7 bases at J, leaving 13 bases unmatched. The CDR3 runs to 16 residues. CDR3 bases: TGTGCCAGCAGCCCCGATCCCGGGACAGGGGGGAATGAGCAGTACTTC. Translating it yields CASSPDPGTGGNEQYF.

As concerns this clonotype: Since the CDR3 does not end with the conserved phenylalanine or tryptophan, this likely comes from a read error. This chain connects TRBV10-2 to TRBJ1-5, with D unresolved. Germline V gives CDR1 WSHSY, CDR2 SAAADI. Between the trimmed V and J ends, which lost 5 bases and 4 bases, there was a span of 6 bases. This CDR3 has 12 amino acids. The CDR3 loop is CASSPTNQPQHI. CDR3 bases: TGCGCCAGCAGTCCCACTAATCAGCCCCAGCATATT.

By share, this clonotype ranks as medium-sized. The chain uses TRBV29-1 and TRBJ1-5; D gene unclear. This CDR3 has 13 amino acids. Germline assignment: CDR1 SQVTM and CDR2 ANQGSEA. Trimming pared 6 bases from V and 4 bases from J, leaving 13 bases between. CDR3 nucleotides: TGCAGCGTAGAGACGGACCATAATCAGCCCCAGCATTTT. It specifies CSVETDHNQPQHF.

The gene calls are TRBV11-2 and TRBJ2-4; D is undetermined. V shed 5 bases and J shed 5 bases, with 19 bases lying between them. The CDR3 length is 16 residues. The germline V gene has CDR1 SGHAT and CDR2 FQNNGV. This CDR3 reads CASSDRRPPAQNIQYF. For the CDR3, the DNA is TGTGCCAGCAGCGATAGGCGACCCCCTGCCCAAAACATTCAGTACTTC.

The chain uses TRBV14 and TRBJ2-3, with 9 bases identical to TRBD2. With V trimmed by 1 base and J by 5 bases, 7 bases remained unmatched. The CDR3 sequence is 16 residues long. Germline CDR1 SGHDN, CDR2 FVKESK. The CDR3 spells CASSQGGSGRRDTQYF. The CDR3 DNA follows: TGTGCCAGCAGCCAAGGGGGTAGCGGGAGAAGAGATACGCAGTATTTT.

About this clonotype itself: Being one base from a much bigger clone, this may be a read error. The CDR3 region is CACSVAGPYEQYF. The CDR3 nucleotides read TGTGCCTGCAGCGTCGCAGGGCCCTACGAGCAGTACTTC. The chain employs TRBV7-9 and TRBJ2-7; D might be TRBD1 (5 bases). This CDR3 region has 13 residues. CDR1 is SEHNR and CDR2 is FQNEAQ in the germline V gene (reference sequence).

The chain combines TRBV7-9 with TRBJ2-2; D might be TRBD2 (5 bases). Germline V CDR1 and CDR2: SEHNR, FQNEAQ (reference sequence). Trimming removed 1 base at V and 6 bases at J, with 9 bases between. This CDR3 has 14 amino acids. In nucleotides, the CDR3 is TGTGCCAGCAGCTTAGTATCCGGGGCCGGGGAGCTGTTTTTT. Encoded protein: CASSLVSGAGELFF. Supplemented by reference TRBV7-9 and TRBJ2-2, the full variable domain reads DTGVSQNPRHKITKRGQNVTFRCDPISEHNRLYWYRQTLGQGPEFLTYFQNEAQLEKSRLLSDRFSAERPKGSFSTLEIQRTEQGDSAMYLCASSLVSGAGELFFGEGSRLTVL.

There are a few counts of this clonotype. The chain is built from TRBV5-4 and TRBJ1-5; D may be TRBD1 (5 bases). Germline V gene data show CDR1 as SGHNT and CDR2 as YYREEE (reference sequence). The CDR3 length is 12 residues. Trimming cost V 0 bases and J 7 bases, with 5 bases left between them. The CDR3 region is CASSLEGQPQHF. DNA for the CDR3: TGTGCCAGCAGCTTGGAGGGGCAGCCCCAGCATTTT.

This clonotype appeared a few times. The J gene is TRBJ2-4, the V gene TRBV20-1; weak D call: TRBD1 (5 bases). The germline V and J ends were trimmed by 0 bases and 0 bases, with 9 bases remaining between them. CDR3 length equals 15 residues. Germline V lookup: CDR1 DFQATT, CDR2 SNEGSKA (reference sequence). DNA for the CDR3: TGCAGTGCTAGAGATGGGGCAGTAGCCAAAAACATTCAGTACTTC. Protein: CSARDGAVAKNIQYF.

V and J are TRBV7-2 and TRBJ2-2; D is ambiguous. V was shortened by 5 bases and J by 2 bases, with 6 bases between the two germline ends. Germline lookup yields CDR1 SGHTA and CDR2 FQGNSA. The length of the CDR3 is 13 residues. Here the CDR3 reads CASSIVNTGELFF. The DNA for the CDR3 is TGTGCCAGCAGCATCGTCAACACCGGGGAGCTGTTTTTT.